Below, 32 T cell receptor beta chains from the same sample are listed, as sequenced in a study of T cells after yellow fever vaccination (dated by TCRdb to between 2017 and 2020). The meaning of the sample's treatment or condition label: live attenuated yellow fever vaccine strain. Library method: 5' RACE. Sequencer: Illumina NovaSeq 6000. TCRdb reprocessed the public reads (quality trimming at Q25 with fastp, clone calling with MiXCR) and kept in-frame beta chains. One record per CDR3 amino acid sequence lists the most common genes and DNA. The sample includes 300,000 to 350,000 distinct CDR3 sequences, with approximately 4.2% observed a single time. 20% to 30% of the sample lies in the top ten. The material was PBMCs, obtained 5 days after the yellow fever booster vaccination. The source is a man younger than 35 who received the YFV17D yellow fever vaccine.

This clonotype was detected only a few times. The V gene is TRBV5-1, the J gene TRBJ1-2; 8 nucleotides align to TRBD1. The CDR3 consists of 13 residues. V lost 3 bases to trimming and J lost 5 bases; unmatched junction nucleotides: 3. CDR1 and CDR2 from the germline V gene are SGHRS and YFSETQ. Here the CDR3 reads CASSSDRVYGYTF. The CDR3 nucleotides read TGCGCCAGCAGCTCGGACAGGGTATATGGCTACACCTTC.

V usage is TRBV7-2 and J usage is TRBJ1-3; 8 bases are shared with TRBD1. The CDR3 contains 14 residues. CDR1 SGHTA and CDR2 FQGNSA come from the germline V gene. The V gene end was trimmed by 4 bases and the J gene end by 1 base; junction bases not matched to a gene: 0. The CDR3 DNA follows: TGTGCCAGCAGCTGGACAGGGTCTGGAAACACCATATATTTT. Its translation is CASSWTGSGNTIYF.

This clonotype was recorded at least ten times. The chain is built from TRBV7-6 and TRBJ1-2; D gene uncertain. The length of the CDR3 is 12 residues. Trimming shortened V by 5 bases and J by 8 bases, and 12 bases separated the two germline ends. Germline V lookup: CDR1 SGHVS, CDR2 FNYEAQ. CDR3 nucleotides: TGTGCCAGCAGCCCGGACGGCGGCGGCTACACCTTC. Amino acids: CASSPDGGGYTF.

For this clonotype: The DNA is omitted, as the CDR3 cannot be located on it reliably, and the CDR3 follows TCRdb's listing. The rearrangement links TRBV23-1 to TRBJ2-2; the table's D call TRBD1 went unverified against the DNA. TRBV23-1 is an ORF; its function is uncertain. Ends included, the CDR3 has 18 residues. CDR3 region: CASSQSGGQGQTPGSCFF.

The chain couples TRBV3-1 to TRBJ2-7; TRBD2 might be the D (6 bases). Germline CDR1 reads LGHDT; CDR2 reads YNNKEL (reference sequence). Between the trimmed V and J ends, which lost 4 bases and 3 bases, there was a span of 16 bases. The CDR3 runs 15 residues. CDR3: CASSRRTGGFYEQYF. The CDR3 bases are TGTGCCAGCAGCCGTCGAACCGGGGGTTTCTACGAGCAGTACTTC.

This clonotype appeared a few times. J is TRBJ1-2 and V is TRBV7-9; possible D gene TRBD1, 6 bases. Trimming stripped 5 bases from V and 4 bases from J, with 14 bases between. Germline loops: CDR1 SEHNR, CDR2 FQNEAQ (reference sequence). CDR3 size: 14 residues. CDR3 bases: TGTGCCAGCAGCCCTAACAGGGATCTCTATGGCTACACCTTC. Amino acids: CASSPNRDLYGYTF. Variable domain in full (rest from reference TRBV7-9 and TRBJ1-2): DTGVSQNPRHKITKRGQNVTFRCDPISEHNRLYWYRQTLGQGPEFLTYFQNEAQLEKSRLLSDRFSAERPKGSFSTLEIQRTEQGDSAMYLCASSPNRDLYGYTFGSGTRLTVV.

About this clonotype itself: The junction and the germline gene differ at one end; a read error may be behind it. This sequence joins TRBV10-3 and TRBJ2-3; TRBD2 might be the D (6 bases). Germline CDR1 reads ENHRY; CDR2 reads SYGVKD. This CDR3 has 14 residues. CDR3 in DNA: TGTGACATCAGTTTGGGACTTCACACAGATACGCAGTATTTT. It codes for CDISLGLHTDTQYF.

This clonotype was picked up many times. The chain links TRBV5-4 to TRBJ1-2; TRBD1 might be the D (5 bases). This CDR3 comprises 14 residues. Germline-derived CDR1 and CDR2 are SGHNT and YYREEE (reference sequence). The germline V and J ends were trimmed by 5 bases and 1 base, with 12 bases remaining between them. The CDR3: CASRMGDRNYGYTF. DNA for the CDR3: TGTGCCAGCAGAATGGGGGACCGTAACTATGGCTACACCTTC.

The CDR3 loop is CARRQGSNPGELFF. In DNA form, the CDR3 reads TGTGCCAGAAGACAGGGGAGTAATCCCGGGGAGCTGTTTTTT. The V call is TRBV11-1, the J call TRBJ2-2; 8 nucleotides agree with TRBD1. CDR1 is SGHAT and CDR2 is FQDESV in the germline V gene (reference sequence). The V and J ends lost 9 bases and 6 bases, in that order; junction bases with no gene match: 9. CDR3 length: 14 amino acids.

The rearrangement uses TRBV20-1 and TRBJ2-1, with 9 bases aligning to TRBD2. The V segment lost 6 bases and the J segment 5 bases; nucleotides outside the gene matches: 11. CDR1 DFQATT and CDR2 SNEGSKA come from the germline V gene (reference sequence). This CDR3 has 15 residues. CDR3 nucleotides: TGCAGTGCGCCAGTAGCGGGGGATCGTGACAATGAGCAGTTCTTC. As protein: CSAPVAGDRDNEQFF.

This clonotype was counted many times. This rearrangement joins TRBV2 to TRBJ2-4; 10 bases line up with TRBD1. J was trimmed by 4 bases and V by 4 bases; bases with no gene match: 7. The CDR3 spans 16 residues. Germline CDR1 and CDR2: SNHLY and FYNNEI. CDR3: CASSGGQGTPKNIQYF. The CDR3 DNA sequence: TGTGCCAGCAGTGGGGGACAGGGGACCCCTAAAAACATTCAGTACTTC.

This clonotype showed up many times. The chain combines TRBV20-1 with TRBJ2-5, with D perhaps TRBD1 (6 bases). The CDR3 is made up of 15 amino acids. Deletions cut 2 bases from V and 5 bases from J, with 18 bases between. Looked up from germline, CDR1 is DFQATT and CDR2 is SNEGSKA (reference sequence). For the CDR3, the DNA is TGCAGTGCTAGATCTGGGGGCGACCCTGTGGAGACCCAGTACTTC. This gives the protein CSARSGGDPVETQYF.

The J gene is TRBJ2-5, the V gene TRBV10-3; D unresolved. From germline, CDR1 is ENHRY and CDR2 SYGVKD. V shed 7 bases and J shed 5 bases, with 17 bases lying between them. The CDR3 length is 14 residues. The DNA for the CDR3 is TGTGCCATCAAACTGACGTCCTCCGCCGAGACCCAGTACTTC. Its translation is CAIKLTSSAETQYF.

This clonotype was counted at least ten times. The chain is built from TRBV29-1 and TRBJ2-5; 7 positions match TRBD1. The V gene's germline CDR1 is SQVTM and CDR2 ANQGSEA. Germline trimming cut 7 bases from V and 7 bases from J; bases unmatched to any gene: 9. The CDR3 loop spans 12 amino acids. CDR3 region: CSASDREVTQYF. In nucleotides, the CDR3 is TGCAGCGCTTCCGACAGGGAAGTGACCCAGTACTTC.

This clonotype turned up a few times. The CDR3 sequence: CASTPWGDTEKLFF. The CDR3 coding sequence is TGTGCCAGCACCCCATGGGGGGATACTGAAAAACTGTTTTTT. V gene TRBV5-5 combines with J gene TRBJ1-4; tentative D call: TRBD1 (5 bases). Germline CDR1 and CDR2: SGHKS and YYEKEE (reference sequence). Trimming pared 6 bases from V and 7 bases from J, leaving 16 bases between. The CDR3 runs 14 residues.

CDR3 DNA sequence: TGTGCCAGCAGCCCGGCTCTTGGGAATCAGCCCCAGCATTTT. As protein: CASSPALGNQPQHF. The chain joins TRBV7-9 to TRBJ1-5; D gene uncertain. Trimming pared 5 bases from V and 4 bases from J, leaving 12 bases between. Germline assignment: CDR1 SEHNR and CDR2 FQNEAQ (reference sequence). The CDR3 covers 14 residues.

The CDR3 protein is CASSYLGRPQNTEAFF. The CDR3 nucleotides read TGTGCCAGCAGTTACCTCGGACGCCCGCAGAACACTGAAGCTTTCTTT. V is TRBV6-2 or TRBV6-3 and J is TRBJ1-1; D not resolved. Germline V gene data show CDR1 as MNHEY and CDR2 as SVGEGT. This CDR3 is built from 16 residues. Trimming stripped 2 bases from V and 1 base from J, with 14 bases between.

This clonotype was seen ten or more times. The J gene is TRBJ1-2, the V gene TRBV10-2; 9 positions agree with TRBD1. Germline trimming cut 4 bases from V and 8 bases from J; bases unmatched to any gene: 5. The CDR3 sequence is 13 residues long. Germline CDR1 is WSHSY and CDR2 is SAAADI. The CDR3 protein is CASSGDRATGYTF. CDR3 nucleotides: TGCGCCAGCAGTGGGGACAGGGCTACGGGCTACACCTTC.

The table lists this clonotype with a few counts. CDR3 nucleotides: TGTGCCAGCAGCTTTGAGTATGGCTACACCTTC. Its translation is CASSFEYGYTF. The chain carries TRBV5-6 and TRBJ1-2; unclear D gene. Between the trimmed V and J ends, which lost 2 bases and 5 bases, there was a span of 4 bases. The germline gives CDR1 SGHDT, CDR2 YYEEEE. The CDR3 has 11 amino acids. The whole variable domain, filled in from reference TRBV5-6 and TRBJ1-2, reads DAGVTQSPTHLIKTRGQQVTLRCSPKSGHDTVSWYQQALGQGPQFIFQYYEEEERQRGNFPDRFSGHQFPNYSSELNVNALLLGDSALYLCASSFEYGYTFGSGTRLTVV.

This clonotype was detected a few times. The rearrangement joins TRBV12-3 or TRBV12-4 to TRBJ2-1, with D unclear. Trimming took 6 bases from V and 6 from J, leaving 12 bases between them. The CDR3 has 13 residues. The CDR3 region is CASSPVTLNEQFF. DNA for the CDR3: TGTGCCAGCAGCCCGGTCACCCTCAATGAGCAGTTCTTC.

The V and J genes are TRBV13 and TRBJ1-2, with D hard to call. CDR3 size: 13 residues. V lost 2 bases to trimming and J lost 6 bases, with 10 bases between them. Germline CDR1 PRHDT, CDR2 FYEKMQ (reference sequence). The CDR3 region is CASSLRAPHGYTF. In DNA, the CDR3 is TGTGCCAGCAGCTTACGAGCCCCCCATGGCTACACCTTC. Drawing the rest from reference TRBV13 and TRBJ1-2, the complete variable domain is AAGVIQSPRHLIKEKRETATLKCYPIPRHDTVYWYQQGPGQDPQFLISFYEKMQSDKGSIPDRFSAQQFSDYHSELNMSSLELGDSALYFCASSLRAPHGYTFGSGTRLTVV.

This clonotype was counted ten times or more. CDR3 protein: CASSLGVGQGVEQYV. CDR3 nucleotide sequence: TGCGCCAGCAGCTTGGGAGTCGGACAGGGGGTCGAGCAGTACGTC. The J gene is TRBJ2-7, the V gene TRBV5-1; TRBD1 matches at 10 bases. Unmatched junction bases numbered 6, after V lost 0 bases and J lost 6 bases. The CDR3 totals 15 residues. Germline values: CDR1 SGHRS, CDR2 YFSETQ.

In this sample, this clonotype turned up a few times. The chain is built from TRBV7-9 and TRBJ2-7; D might be TRBD1 or TRBD2, each matching 5 bases. The germline CDR1 and CDR2 sequences are SEHNR and FQNEAQ (reference sequence). This CDR3 contains 14 residues. V dropped 2 bases and J dropped 4 bases, with 12 bases sitting between them. This CDR3 reads CASSLLGADYEQYV. The CDR3 DNA is TGTGCCAGCAGCTTACTCGGGGCCGATTACGAGCAGTACGTC.

This clonotype was seen many times. This chain links TRBV7-2 with TRBJ1-2; 8 nucleotides align to TRBD1. The V gene end was trimmed by 2 bases and the J gene end by 6 bases; junction bases not matched to a gene: 8. The CDR3 spans 15 residues. Per the germline V gene, CDR1 is SGHTA and CDR2 is FQGNSA. For the CDR3, the DNA is TGTGCCAGCAGCTTACACAAACAGGGGGTTGATGGCTACACCTTC. Its translation: CASSLHKQGVDGYTF. The whole variable domain, remainder taken from reference TRBV7-2 and TRBJ1-2, is GAGVSQSPSNKVTEKGKDVELRCDPISGHTALYWYRQSLGQGLEFLIYFQGNSAPDKSGLPSDRFSAERTGGSVSTLTIQRTQQEDSAVYLCASSLHKQGVDGYTFGSGTRLTVV.

This clonotype was counted at least ten times. V gene TRBV19 combines with J gene TRBJ2-6; a weak D match, TRBD1 (5 bases). The CDR3 contains 17 residues. Germline values: CDR1 LNHDA, CDR2 SQIVND (reference sequence). V was cut by 2 bases and J by 0 bases, with 11 bases left in between. The DNA of the CDR3 is TGTGCCAGTAGTATATCACAGGCCAGCTCTGGGGCCAACGTCCTGACTTTC. The encoded protein is CASSISQASSGANVLTF.

This clonotype has a count of ten or more. The junction shows a germline mismatch at one end, possibly a read error. V usage is TRBV7-9 and J usage is TRBJ2-5; 8 positions match TRBD1. Germline CDR1 SEHNR, CDR2 FQNEAQ (reference sequence). The CDR3 runs 14 residues. For the CDR3, the DNA is TGCGCCAGCAGCTCCGGACAGGGAGGAGAGACCCAGTACTTC. Translated, it gives CASSSGQGGETQYF.

This chain uses TRBV2 with TRBJ2-6; D is possibly TRBD2 (5 bases). The germline gives CDR1 SNHLY, CDR2 FYNNEI. V lost 5 bases and J 1 base, leaving 18 bases between the germline ends. The CDR3 spans 18 residues. Written as DNA, the CDR3 is TGTGCCAGCAGTTTGGGCTGGCTTGGAGGTTCTGGGGCCAACGTCCTGACTTTC. Its translation is CASSLGWLGGSGANVLTF.

In its sample, this clonotype was seen a few times. The chain uses TRBV4-3 and TRBJ1-2; D not certain. The V gene lost 0 bases and the J gene lost 0 bases, with 8 bases spanning the gap. CDR3 length: 15 residues. Germline V gives CDR1 LGHNA, CDR2 YSLEER. In nucleotides, the CDR3 is TGCGCCAGCAGCCAAGAGCGGGTCCCTAACTATGGCTACACCTTC. As protein: CASSQERVPNYGYTF.

This clonotype came up a few times. This chain links TRBV12-3 or TRBV12-4 with TRBJ1-5; D not certain. The CDR3 has 15 residues. Trimming removed 3 bases from V and 1 base from J, with 10 bases in between. As DNA, the CDR3 is TGTGCCAGCAGTTTTCGTGCGGGGAGCAATCAGCCCCAGCATTTT. Translation gives CASSFRAGSNQPQHF.

This chain uses TRBV6-4 with TRBJ2-7, with TRBD1 identical over 7 bases. Germline trimming cut 3 bases from V and 3 bases from J; bases unmatched to any gene: 5. CDR1 is MRHNA, CDR2 SNTAGT, per germline. The CDR3 covers 14 residues. CDR3 sequence reads: CASSEGTVHYEQYF. CDR3 nucleotide sequence: TGTGCCAGCAGTGAAGGGACAGTGCACTACGAGCAGTACTTC.

Many counts were recorded for this clonotype. The rearrangement links TRBV20-1 to TRBJ1-3, with D maybe TRBD1 (5 bases). This CDR3 comprises 14 residues. Trimming cost V 3 bases and J 3 bases, with 12 bases left between them. CDR1 and CDR2 (germline): DFQATT, SNEGSKA (reference sequence). The CDR3 sequence: CSASFLGVGNTIYF. The CDR3 region has the DNA TGCAGTGCTAGCTTTTTGGGGGTTGGAAACACCATATATTTT.

This clonotype was detected ten times or more. The chain has TRBV7-9 and TRBJ2-1; 12 nucleotides line up with TRBD2. The V gene's germline CDR1 is SEHNR and CDR2 FQNEAQ (reference sequence). After removal of 4 bases from V and 9 bases from J, the junction contained 13 bases not matched to a gene. The CDR3 is 17 residues long. For the CDR3, the DNA is TGTGCCAGCAGCTCCCGCGGCCCTAGCGGGGGGGCCGGTGAGCAGTTCTTC. This translates into CASSSRGPSGGAGEQFF.